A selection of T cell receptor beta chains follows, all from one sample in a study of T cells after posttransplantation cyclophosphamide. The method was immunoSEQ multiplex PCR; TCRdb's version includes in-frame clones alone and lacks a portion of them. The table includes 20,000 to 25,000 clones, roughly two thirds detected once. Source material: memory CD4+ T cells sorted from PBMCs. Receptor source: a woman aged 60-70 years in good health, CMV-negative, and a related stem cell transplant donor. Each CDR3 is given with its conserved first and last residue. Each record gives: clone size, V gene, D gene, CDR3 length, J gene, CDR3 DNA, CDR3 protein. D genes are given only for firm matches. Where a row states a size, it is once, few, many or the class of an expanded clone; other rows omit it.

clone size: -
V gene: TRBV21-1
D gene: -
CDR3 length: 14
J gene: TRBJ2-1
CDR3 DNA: TGTGCCTCGAAGCCGGAGAGCTCCTACAATGAGCAGTTCTTC
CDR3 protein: CASKPESSYNEQFF

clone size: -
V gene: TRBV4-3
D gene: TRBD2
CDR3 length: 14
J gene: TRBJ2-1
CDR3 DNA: TGCGCCAGCAGCCAAGAGCGGGGGGACAATGAGCAGTTCTTC
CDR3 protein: CASSQERGDNEQFF

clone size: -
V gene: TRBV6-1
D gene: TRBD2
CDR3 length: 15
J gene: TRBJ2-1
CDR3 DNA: TGTGCCAGCATTACAGCGGGGCGGTTATACAATGAGCAGTTCTTC
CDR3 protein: CASITAGRLYNEQFF

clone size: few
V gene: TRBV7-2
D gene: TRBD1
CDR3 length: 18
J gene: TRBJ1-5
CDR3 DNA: TGTGCCAGCAGCTTAGTAGGACAGGGGATCTATAGCAATCAGCCCCAGCATTTT
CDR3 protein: CASSLVGQGIYSNQPQHF

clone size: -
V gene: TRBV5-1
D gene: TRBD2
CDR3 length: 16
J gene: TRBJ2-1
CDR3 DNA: TGCGCCAGCAGCTATCCAGCGGGAAGCTCCTACAATGAGCAGTTCTTC
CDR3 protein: CASSYPAGSSYNEQFF

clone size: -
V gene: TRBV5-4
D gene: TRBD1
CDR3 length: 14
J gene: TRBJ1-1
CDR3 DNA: TGTGCCAGCAGACGACAGGGGGCGGGCACTGAAGCTTTCTTT
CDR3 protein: CASRRQGAGTEAFF

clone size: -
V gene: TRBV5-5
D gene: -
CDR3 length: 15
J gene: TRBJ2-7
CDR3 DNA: TGTGCCAGCAGCTTTGGGGCCCAGGGCTCCTACGAGCAGTACTTC
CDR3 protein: CASSFGAQGSYEQYF

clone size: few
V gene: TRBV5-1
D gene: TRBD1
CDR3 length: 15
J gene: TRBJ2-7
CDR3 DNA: TGCGCCAGCAGCTCAACAGGGGACGACCCCTACGAGCAGTACTTC
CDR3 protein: CASSSTGDDPYEQYF

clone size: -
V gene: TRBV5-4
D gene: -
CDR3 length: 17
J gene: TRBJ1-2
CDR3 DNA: TGTGCCAGCCTGCAAACAGGTTCTGGTTCTGCGTCGGGTGGCTACACCTTC
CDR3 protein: CASLQTGSGSASGGYTF

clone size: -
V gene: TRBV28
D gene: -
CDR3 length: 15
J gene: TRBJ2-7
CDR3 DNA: TGTGCCAGCAGTTCCCCGTCTTCGAATCTCTACGAGCAGTACTTC
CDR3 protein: CASSSPSSNLYEQYF

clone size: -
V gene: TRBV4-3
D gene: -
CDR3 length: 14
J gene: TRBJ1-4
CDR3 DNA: TGCGCCAGCAGCCAAGTCGGGGGTCATGAAAAACTGTTTTTT
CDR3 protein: CASSQVGGHEKLFF

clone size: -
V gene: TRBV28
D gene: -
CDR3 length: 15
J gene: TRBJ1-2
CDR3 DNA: TGTGCCAGCAGTCCTACCCATAAGTCCCCGTATGGCTACACCTTC
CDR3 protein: CASSPTHKSPYGYTF

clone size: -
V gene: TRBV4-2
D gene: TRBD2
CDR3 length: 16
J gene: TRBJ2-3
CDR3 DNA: TGTGCCAGCAGCCAACCTCGCGGGGGGCAAACAGATACGCAGTATTTT
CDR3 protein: CASSQPRGGQTDTQYF

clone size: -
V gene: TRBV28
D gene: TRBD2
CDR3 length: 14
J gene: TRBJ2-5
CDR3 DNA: TGTGCCAGCAGTGGGAGGGGGACTAGTAGGACCCAGTACTTC
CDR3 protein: CASSGRGTSRTQYF

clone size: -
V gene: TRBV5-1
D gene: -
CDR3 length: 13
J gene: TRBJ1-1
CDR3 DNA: TGCGCCAGCAGCTTGCCCAGCAAAGGAGGGGCTTTCTTT
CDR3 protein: CASSLPSKGGAFF

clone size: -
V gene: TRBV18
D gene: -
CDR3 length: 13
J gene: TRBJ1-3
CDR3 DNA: TGTGCCAGCTCAGAAGACTTGTTTGGCGCCATATATTTT
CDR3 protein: CASSEDLFGAIYF

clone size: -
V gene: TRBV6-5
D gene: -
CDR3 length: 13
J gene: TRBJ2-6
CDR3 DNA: TGTGCCAGCAGAGCCCCCGGGGCCAACGTCCTGACTTTC
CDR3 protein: CASRAPGANVLTF

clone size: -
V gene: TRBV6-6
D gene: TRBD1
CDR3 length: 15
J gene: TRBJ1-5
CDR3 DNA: TGTGCCAGCAGTTACACCGCAGGGGGTCCTCAGCCCCAGCATTTT
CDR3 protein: CASSYTAGGPQPQHF

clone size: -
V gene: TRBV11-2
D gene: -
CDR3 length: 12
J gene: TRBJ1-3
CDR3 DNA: TGTGCCAGCAGGGTCAGAGCGAACACCATATATTTT
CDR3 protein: CASRVRANTIYF

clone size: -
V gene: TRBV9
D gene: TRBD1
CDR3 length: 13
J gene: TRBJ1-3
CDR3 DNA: TGTGCCAGCAGCGGAAAACAGGGGGCCACCATATATTTT
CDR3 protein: CASSGKQGATIYF

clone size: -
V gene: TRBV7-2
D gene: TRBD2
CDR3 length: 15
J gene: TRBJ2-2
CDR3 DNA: TGTGCCAGCAGTAGCGGGGACCGAGTTACCGGGGAGCTGTTTTTT
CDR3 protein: CASSSGDRVTGELFF

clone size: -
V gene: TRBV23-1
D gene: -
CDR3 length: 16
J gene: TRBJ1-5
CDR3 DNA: TGCGCCAGCAGTCAATCGAAACAGGCAGGTTCGCAGCCCCAGCATTTT
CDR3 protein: CASSQSKQAGSQPQHF

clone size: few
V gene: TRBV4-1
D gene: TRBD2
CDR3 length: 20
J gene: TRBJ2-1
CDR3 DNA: TGCGCCAGCAGCCAAAGATATCTAAAAACCGGGACTAGCTCCCACAATGAGCAGTTCTTC
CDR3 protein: CASSQRYLKTGTSSHNEQFF

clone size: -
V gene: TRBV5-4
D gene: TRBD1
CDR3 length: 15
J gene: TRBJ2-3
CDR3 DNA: TGTGCCAGCAGCTTGAGGGGACAGGGGCCAGATACGCAGTATTTT
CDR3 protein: CASSLRGQGPDTQYF

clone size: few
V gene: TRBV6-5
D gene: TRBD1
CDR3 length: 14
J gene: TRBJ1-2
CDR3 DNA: TGTGCCAGCAGTTACGGACAGGGCCTCTATGGCTACACCTTC
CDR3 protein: CASSYGQGLYGYTF

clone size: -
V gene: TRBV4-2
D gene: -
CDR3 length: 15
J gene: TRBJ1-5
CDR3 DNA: TGTGCCAGCAGCCTAACCGGGATCCCAAGTCAGCCCCAGCATTTT
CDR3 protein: CASSLTGIPSQPQHF

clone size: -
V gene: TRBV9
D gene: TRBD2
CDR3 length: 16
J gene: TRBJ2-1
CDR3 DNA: TGTGCCAGCAGCACTCGGACTAGCGGGGGGCGGGATGAGCAGTTCTTC
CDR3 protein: CASSTRTSGGRDEQFF